This TCR beta chain was captured by sequencing in a study of T cells in Graves' hyperthyroidism and ophthalmopathy (dated by TCRdb to the late 2010s). Study-level background: Peripheral blood samples were taken at initial diagnosis, before any treatment was given. To identify TCR V-J signatures that set the groups apart, the researchers used a discovery cohort of 90 to 100 patients, made up of 40 to 45 with Graves' ophthalmopathy and about 60 with stable Graves' hyperthyroidism. Prospective prediction of ophthalmopathy was tested in an independent validation cohort of 18 hyperthyroidism patients and 15 to 17 patients who later progressed to ophthalmopathy. The roughly 91 discovery patients were randomly divided into training and test sets at a 7:3 ratio. Thyroid tissue and blood T-cell repertoires from about six Graves' hyperthyroidism patients were also compared in the study. After sampling, hyperthyroidism patients received methimazole starting at 30 mg daily, and ophthalmopathy patients received high-dose intravenous methylprednisolone. According to the paper, TCR Vbeta CDR3 sequencing was carried out on some 130 peripheral blood samples, which came from approximately 41 ophthalmopathy, around 75 hyperthyroidism and about 17 progressor patients. Results and caveats for the whole study, not just this receptor: No statistical method was used to set the sample size in advance, and investigators knew the group allocation. In validation, progression to ophthalmopathy was predicted by the model with about 70% sensitivity and 72.22% specificity, a median of around 6.5 months before onset. Blood samples also contained most of the expanded thyroid clonotypes (frequency above 0.001), which suggests that blood repertoires may reflect thyroid immune responses. In cross-validation, a model built on a 13 V-J signature told ophthalmopathy apart from stable hyperthyroidism with about 90% sensitivity and around 83% specificity, and in testing the same model reached 80%/75%.

Counted from cysteine to phenylalanine, this CDR3 has 16 amino acids. Only the CDR3 DNA stays, 48 bases, in frame from base 1. CDR1 and CDR2 are drawn from the germline V gene (reference sequence): DFQATT, SNEGSKA. V and J are trimmed by 4 bases and 0 bases, and the gene matches miss 10 bases of the junction. TCR beta CDR3 regions were amplified from RNA transcripts. The first round of RT-PCR for the TCR CDR3 was performed with the HTBI primer set and the Qiagen OneStep RT-PCR kit. The libraries were constructed in a second round of multiplex PCR and then size-selected and purified. Libraries were sequenced paired-end with 100 bp reads on an Illumina HiSeq2000. For the original study's pipeline: SOAPnuke was used to process the raw data, throwing out any read that contained adapters or uncalled bases, had a mean Phred below 15, or lacked an exact constant-primer or identifier match. COPE v1.2.5 was used to merge the high-quality paired reads, and each unique nucleotide sequence was defined as a clonotype. Clonotypes were aligned to IMGT TRBV, TRBD and TRBJ reference segments using MiTCR v1.1. The analysis included only V-J combinations with a frequency above 0.0001, which together covered 99% to 99.2% of the repertoires. A TCS score was defined as the ratio of F50 (clonal expansion) to E x V (chaos), with BLOSUM62-based TCRdist applied between CDR3 peptides within each V-J. Welch's t-statistics and random forest reduced fewer than 550 V-J features to some 14, which were used in a naive Bayes classifier (R e1071). TCRdb reprocessed the public reads (quality trimming at Q25 with fastp, clone calling with MiXCR) and kept in-frame beta chains. Entries that share a CDR3 protein sequence are merged under the most common genes and DNA. It is TCRdb's table, rather than the study itself, that gives the V and J calls and clone size. The sample table holds roughly 740,000 distinct CDR3 sequences, of which roughly 15% were seen once. Around 8.1% of the sample is held by the ten biggest clonotypes.

This clonotype has just a few counts. Its antigen remains undetermined. No base quality information exists; no much larger clone differs at one position. Stable Graves' hyperthyroidism was defined as the absence of progression to ophthalmopathy over 18 months of follow-up. Hyperthyroidism patients were aged 18 to 65 years and newly diagnosed, with disease duration of less than 2 months. Patients with uncontrolled infections, other autoimmune diseases, pregnancy or lactation were excluded. Clinical symptoms, serum thyroxine and TRAb, thyroid ultrasound, and orbital computed tomography formed the basis for the diagnoses. Ficoll-Paque density gradient centrifugation was used to isolate PBMCs from 10 ml of fresh peripheral blood. Total RNA was extracted with Trizol reagent, and quality was checked on an Agilent 2100 Bioanalyzer.

Sequenced sample: blood. The chain joins TRBV20-1 to TRBJ2-3, and TRBD2 aligns with 7 junction nucleotides. The source of this sequence is a man aged 18 to 30 with Graves' hyperthyroidism. The nucleotide sequence is given as TGCAGTGCTACACCTTCTAGCGGTCTTAGCACAGATACGCAGTATTTT. Its protein product is CSATPSSGLSTDTQYF.